These 30 T cell receptor beta chains share one sample of origin, sequenced in a study of CD8+ T cells in alopecia areata. RNA was extracted and reverse transcribed into cDNA as the sequencing template. Assay used: immunoSEQ multiplex PCR; TCRdb lists only in-frame clones, some missing. This set yields around 300,000 clones and no singletons; the top ten hold 0.9% to 1.5%. Researchers sorted pooled cutaneous lymph node cells on the basis of CD4, CD8alpha, NKG2D, NKG2ACE and other markers. The sample comprised CD4+ T cells sorted from a lymph node. The source is a C3H/HeJ mouse with alopecia areata. The MHC haplotype of this mouse line is H2-k.

As to this clone: Mouse germline and gene names are used. The read ends 4 residues shy of where the CDR3 ends; the end is completed using the germline J gene. The same CDR3 is also encoded by other DNA sequences in this sample. The J gene is TRBJ2-1, the V gene TRBV1; 10 positions agree with TRBD2. The ends lost 3 bases at V and 5 bases at J; junction bases unmatched: 4. CDR3 size: 15 residues. Per the germline V gene, CDR1 is NSQYPW and CDR2 is LRSPGD (reference sequence). The sequenced CDR3 bases are TGCACCTGCAGTGCCCGGGACTGGGGTGATGCT. Encoded protein: CTCSARDWGDA. The full CDR3 protein is CTCSARDWGDAEQFF.

This clone was detected a few times. The genes and germline here are from mouse. The read ends 4 residues before the CDR3 terminus; that terminus is restored from the germline J gene. Other nucleotide sequences in the sample specify the same CDR3. The rearrangement joins TRBV1 to TRBJ2-1; 10 nucleotides align to TRBD2. V dropped 3 bases and J dropped 0; count of bases not matched to a gene: 5. Germline CDR1 and CDR2: NSQYPW and LRSPGD (reference sequence). This CDR3 comprises 17 residues. CDR3 bases read: TGCACCTGCAGTGCTGGGCTGGGGGGGCTTAACTATGCT. It is translated as CTCSAGLGGLNYA. The whole CDR3 is CTCSAGLGGLNYAEQFF.

As concerns this clone: Gene labels here are mouse ones. The DNA ends 4 residues before the CDR3 does, and the rest of the CDR3 is filled in from the germline J gene. This chain uses TRBV13-3 with TRBJ2-5, with TRBD2 matching 10 bases. This CDR3 has 15 amino acids. Looked up from germline, CDR1 is NNHDY and CDR2 is SYVADS. CDR3: CASSDDWGVEDTQYF. The sequenced CDR3 bases are TGTGCCAGCAGTGACGACTGGGGGGTGGAAGAC. The variable domain in full, with the rest retrieved from reference TRBV13-3 and TRBJ2-5, is EAAVTQSPRSKVAVTGGKVTLSCHQTNNHDYMYWYRQDTGHGLRLIHYSYVADSTEKGDIPDGYKASRPSQENFSLILELASLSQTAVYFCASSDDWGVEDTQYFGPGTRLLVL.

With respect to this clone: Germline and genes here are mouse. The DNA ends 3 residues before the CDR3 does, and the rest of the CDR3 is filled in from the germline J gene. The V call is TRBV13-3, the J call TRBJ1-6; D is unresolved. TRBJ1-6 is an ORF for which the function is uncertain. The germline V and J ends were trimmed by 1 base and 0 bases, with 5 bases remaining between them. The CDR3 loop spans 15 amino acids. Germline V gene sequence: CDR1 NNHDY, CDR2 SYVADS. CDR3 sequence reads: CASSDQFSYNSPLYF. The covered CDR3 bases are TGTGCCAGCAGTGATCAATTTTCCTATAATTCGCCC.

This clone was observed a handful of times. The germline and genes are mouse ones. The sequenced fragment ends 4 residues before the CDR3 boundary, so the rest is inferred from the germline J gene. The V gene is TRBV1, the J gene TRBJ1-1; 8 bases fit TRBD1. V dropped 4 bases and J dropped 0; count of bases not matched to a gene: 4. The germline gives CDR1 NSQYPW, CDR2 LRSPGD (reference sequence). The CDR3 contains 15 residues. CDR3: CTCSVLGQANTEVFF. Partial CDR3 DNA: TGCACCTGCAGTGTCCTGGGACAGGCAAACACA.

Concerning this clone: The gene names given are mouse names. With the read ending 4 residues before the CDR3 end, the germline J gene is used to fill in that end. The sample contains more than one DNA sequence encoding this CDR3. This sequence joins TRBV1 and TRBJ2-4; 7 nucleotides match TRBD2. The germline V gene encodes CDR1 NSQYPW and CDR2 LRSPGD (reference sequence). The CDR3 runs to 13 residues. The part of the CDR3 DNA that was read is TGCACCTGCAGTGGAACTGGGGAAAAC. It is translated as CTCSGTGEN. The whole CDR3 sequence reads CTCSGTGENTLYF.

Worth noting for this clone: All gene names here are mouse names. The read falls 4 residues short of the CDR3 end, and the missing part is taken from the germline J gene. The V call is TRBV31, the J call TRBJ2-3; D might be TRBD2 (5 bases). Trimming took off 0 bases at V and 0 bases at J, with 10 bases between the two ends. Looked up from germline, CDR1 is GKSSPN and CDR2 is SITVG. The CDR3 totals 15 residues. CDR3 amino acids: CAWSLPLGSAETLYF. The sequenced CDR3 bases are TGTGCCTGGAGTCTACCCCTGGGTAGTGCAGAA.

This clone was seen only a few times. The genes are named according to mouse. The missing CDR3 end, 4 residues past where the read stops, is filled in from the germline J gene. This chain uses TRBV1 with TRBJ2-7; TRBD2 aligns across 10 bases. Germline V gene sequence: CDR1 NSQYPW, CDR2 LRSPGD (reference sequence). The junction had 6 bases not matched to a gene; V was cut back by 3 bases and J by 1 base. The CDR3 extends over 16 amino acids. The CDR3 DNA, read in part, is TGCACCTGCAGTGCGGCTGGGGGGGCGCGGTCCTAT. Translating gives CTCSAAGGARSY. The whole CDR3 region reads CTCSAAGGARSYEQYF.

This clone was observed a handful of times. Any gene name here is a mouse gene name. Read coverage stops 4 residues before the CDR3 terminus; the germline J gene supplies the remainder. J is TRBJ2-7 and V is TRBV19; no clear D gene. The CDR3 totals 12 residues. Germline CDR1 reads FNHDT; CDR2 reads SITEND (reference sequence). The sequenced CDR3 bases are TGTGCCAGCAGTATTGAACTGTAT. Protein product: CASSIELY. The entire CDR3 protein reads CASSIELYEQYF.

On this clone itself: Gene names are the mouse ones. This CDR3 is CASSAPGLGAEQFF. CDR3 bases read: TGTGCCAGCAGTGCCCCGGGACTGGGTGCT. The rearrangement uses TRBV13-1 and TRBJ2-1; 9 nucleotides match TRBD2. The CDR3 end falls 4 residues outside the read, so it is completed with the germline J gene. CDR1 and CDR2 from the germline V gene are NSHNY and SYGAGN. V dropped 3 bases and J dropped 6; count of bases not matched to a gene: 4. This CDR3 comprises 14 residues.

Only a few counts were recorded for this clone. The listed genes are named as in mouse. The sequence runs out 4 residues before the end of the CDR3; the remainder is reconstructed from the germline J gene. The sample has other DNA sequences that encode this CDR3 too. The chain has TRBV1 and TRBJ2-1; 10 nucleotides match TRBD2. Per germline, CDR1 NSQYPW and CDR2 LRSPGD (reference sequence). Germline trimming cut 0 bases from V and 3 bases from J; bases unmatched to any gene: 2. The CDR3 totals 16 residues. The CDR3 loop is CTCSADRLGGYAEQFF. The part of the CDR3 DNA that was read is TGCACCTGCAGTGCAGACCGACTGGGGGGCTATGCT.

This clone was seen a handful of times. Gene names and germline match the mouse. The read gets to within 4 residues of the CDR3 end, and the germline J gene fills in the rest. V gene TRBV1 combines with J gene TRBJ2-3; 9 bases match TRBD2. Losses at the gene ends were 3 bases for V and 2 bases for J; bases not matched to a gene: 6. This CDR3 is built from 16 residues. Germline V gene lookup returns CDR1 NSQYPW and CDR2 LRSPGD (reference sequence). CDR3 sequence: CTCSADWGPVAETLYF. Incomplete CDR3 DNA: TGCACCTGCAGTGCTGACTGGGGGCCTGTTGCAGAA.

For this clone: Gene names denote mouse genes. The missing CDR3 end, 4 residues past where the read stops, is filled in from the germline J gene. Other DNA sequences in the same sample also yield this CDR3. V and J are TRBV13-1 and TRBJ2-4; 7 bases line up with TRBD2. The length of the CDR3 is 14 residues. Germline V gene lookup returns CDR1 NSHNY and CDR2 SYGAGN. After removal of 3 bases from V and 0 bases from J, the junction contained 1 base not matched to a gene. The CDR3: CASSAGGSQNTLYF. The sequenced CDR3 bases are TGTGCCAGCAGTGCTGGGGGTAGTCAAAAC.

Of note for this clone: Gene names are the mouse ones. The CDR3 spells CASTLGTANTEVFF. The sequenced part of the CDR3 DNA is TGTGCCAGCACCCTCGGGACAGCAAACACA. This chain connects TRBV14 to TRBJ1-1, with 7 bases matching TRBD1. The read gets to within 4 residues of the CDR3 end, and the germline J gene fills in the rest. The germline V gene has CDR1 SGHDT and CDR2 FRDEAV. V trimming: 6 bases; J trimming: 0 bases; junction bases outside the gene matches: 5. This CDR3 is built from 14 residues.

This clone has only a few counts. The gene names given are mouse names. The read stops 4 residues short of the end of the CDR3; the missing end is completed from the germline J gene. This rearrangement joins TRBV13-1 to TRBJ2-1; 7 bases match TRBD2. This CDR3 spans 15 amino acids. Unmatched junction bases numbered 7, after V lost 4 bases and J lost 3 bases. From germline, CDR1 is NSHNY and CDR2 SYGAGN. The CDR3 DNA, read in part, is TGTGCCAGCAGTCCCCCTGGGGGTTTCTATGCT. Translating gives CASSPPGGFYA. The CDR3 reads in full as CASSPPGGFYAEQFF.

Of note for this clone: Gene names and germline refer to mouse. With the read ending 4 residues before the CDR3 end, the germline J gene is used to fill in that end. The chain combines TRBV13-2 with TRBJ2-3; D is perhaps TRBD1 (5 bases). The V gene lost 4 bases and the J gene lost 1 base, with 10 bases spanning the gap. The germline CDR1 and CDR2 sequences are NNHNN and SYGAGS (reference sequence). The CDR3 is made up of 14 amino acids. Incomplete CDR3 DNA: TGTGCCAGCGGTCCAGGGTGGGGTGCAGAA. Translating gives CASGPGWGAE. The CDR3 as a whole reads CASGPGWGAETLYF.

Concerning this clone itself: Here the gene names and germline are mouse. Other nucleotide sequences in the sample specify the same CDR3. Partial CDR3 DNA: TGCACCTGCAGTGCAGGACAGGGGCAAGAC. Translated: CTCSAGQGQD. The whole CDR3 protein reads CTCSAGQGQDTQYF. The V and J genes are TRBV1 and TRBJ2-5; the match to TRBD1 covers 8 bases. Read sequence stops 4 residues before the CDR3 end, and the germline J gene provides the missing end. V lost 1 base, J lost 3 bases, and 0 bases stayed unmatched. The CDR3 spans 14 residues. Germline V gene sequence: CDR1 NSQYPW, CDR2 LRSPGD (reference sequence).

A few counts support this clone. Gene labels here are mouse ones. The read terminates 4 residues before the CDR3 end, so the remaining end is supplied by the germline J gene. Other DNA variants within this sample encode the same CDR3. The chain is built from TRBV13-3 and TRBJ1-1; 9 bases line up with TRBD1. The CDR3 sequence is 13 residues long. J was trimmed by 1 base and V by 6 bases; bases with no gene match: 1. Germline CDR1 reads NNHDY; CDR2 reads SYVADS. The CDR3: CASKGQGNTEVFF. The CDR3 DNA, read in part, is TGTGCCAGCAAGGGACAGGGAAACACA.

In its sample, this clone was seen a few times. The genes and germline here are from mouse. From the germline J gene comes the end of the CDR3, since the read stops 4 residues before it. Other nucleotide sequences from this sample produce the same CDR3. J is TRBJ2-1 and V is TRBV5; 7 positions agree with TRBD2. The CDR3 length is 15 residues. J was trimmed by 0 bases and V by 4 bases; bases with no gene match: 3. Germline assignment: CDR1 LGHNA and CDR2 YNLKQL (reference sequence). This CDR3 reads CASSPHWGNYAEQFF. The sequenced CDR3 bases are TGTGCCAGCAGCCCCCACTGGGGTAACTATGCT.

This clone was observed a handful of times. These gene names are mouse names. With the read ending 3 residues before the CDR3 end, the germline J gene is used to fill in that end. The gene calls are TRBV13-2 and TRBJ1-6, with D unclear. TRBJ1-6 is reported as an ORF; its role is uncertain. The V and J ends lost 1 base and 3 bases respectively, with 8 bases between them. CDR3 length: 15 residues. Germline lookup yields CDR1 NNHNN and CDR2 SYGAGS (reference sequence). Partial CDR3 DNA: TGTGCCAGCGGTGATACCAGAATCTATAATTCGCCC. Protein product: CASGDTRIYNSP. The complete CDR3 reads CASGDTRIYNSPLYF.

About this clone itself: The gene names here belong to mouse. Read sequence stops 4 residues before the CDR3 end, and the germline J gene provides the missing end. The chain links TRBV17 to TRBJ2-3, with D tentatively TRBD2 (7 bases). This CDR3 has 15 residues. The germline V gene encodes CDR1 MNHDT and CDR2 YYDKIL. The V gene lost 4 bases and the J gene lost 3 bases, with 14 bases spanning the gap. The part of the CDR3 DNA that was read is TGTGCTAGCAGTACCCGGGGGGCGCAAGCAGAA. Residues: CASSTRGAQAE. In full, the CDR3 is CASSTRGAQAETLYF.

Notes on this clone: Genes and germline come from the mouse. CDR3 DNA (partial): TGTGCCAGCAGTCAAGACACTAGTCAAAAC. It yields the protein CASSQDTSQN. The entire CDR3 is CASSQDTSQNTLYF. This chain connects TRBV13-1 to TRBJ2-4, with D hard to call. The read terminates 4 residues before the CDR3 end, so the remaining end is supplied by the germline J gene. The germline gives CDR1 NSHNY, CDR2 SYGAGN. The germline V and J ends were trimmed by 4 bases and 0 bases, with 9 bases remaining between them. The CDR3 consists of 14 residues.

A few counts support this clone. Gene names are mouse gene names. The read falls 4 residues short of the CDR3 end, and the missing part is taken from the germline J gene. This chain uses TRBV13-1 with TRBJ1-1, with D possibly matching TRBD1 (6 bases). Trimming shortened V by 4 bases and J by 4 bases, and 11 bases separated the two germline ends. The germline V gene has CDR1 NSHNY and CDR2 SYGAGN. This CDR3 has 13 residues. The CDR3 bases that were read are TGTGCCAGCAGTTCCGGACAGATCACA. It is translated as CASSSGQIT. The full CDR3 reads CASSSGQITEVFF.

This clone was seen repeatedly, ten times or more. The gene names here belong to mouse. The read is 4 residues too short to cover the CDR3 end, so that end is filled in from the germline J gene. Other DNA sequences within the sample encode an identical CDR3. This sequence joins TRBV1 and TRBJ2-1; 7 bases align to TRBD2. CDR1 and CDR2 (germline): NSQYPW, LRSPGD (reference sequence). CDR3 length equals 14 residues. The J segment lost 0 bases and the V segment lost 4 bases, leaving 0 bases of the junction unmatched. The CDR3: CTCSDWGNYAEQFF. The CDR3 bases that were read are TGCACCTGCAGTGACTGGGGTAACTATGCT.

This clone was counted a few times. The gene symbols are mouse symbols. The CDR3 end falls 4 residues outside the read, so it is completed with the germline J gene. The rearrangement uses TRBV14 and TRBJ2-5, with 10 bases that match TRBD1. The CDR3 spans 14 residues. The V gene's germline CDR1 is SGHDT and CDR2 FRDEAV. The part of the CDR3 DNA that was read is TGTGCCAGCAAGGACAGGGGGAGGGAAGAC. It encodes CASKDRGRED. From start to end, the CDR3 is CASKDRGREDTQYF.

To note about this clone: Each gene name is a mouse one. The read comes to an end 4 residues before the CDR3 does, leaving the germline J gene to fill in the end. This CDR3 is also generated by other DNA sequences in the sample. The chain links TRBV13-1 to TRBJ2-3; 7 bases line up with TRBD2. The J segment lost 0 bases and the V segment lost 0 bases, leaving 4 bases of the junction unmatched. This CDR3 has 16 residues. The germline V gene encodes CDR1 NSHNY and CDR2 SYGAGN. The CDR3 protein is CASSDAGWGSAETLYF. The sequenced part of the CDR3 DNA is TGTGCCAGCAGTGATGCGGGCTGGGGGAGTGCAGAA.

This clone turned up a few times. Each gene name is a mouse one. The read terminates 4 residues ahead of where the CDR3 ends, so the germline J gene completes it. The genes are TRBV5 and TRBJ2-3; 7 nucleotides match TRBD2. CDR1 and CDR2 from the germline V gene are LGHNA and YNLKQL (reference sequence). Trimming cost V 0 bases and J 0 bases; bases outside gene matches: 3. This CDR3 is 16 amino acids long. CDR3 amino acids: CASSQDWGFSAETLYF. CDR3 bases read: TGTGCCAGCAGCCAAGACTGGGGGTTTAGTGCAGAA.

This clone was counted a few times. Gene names are the mouse ones. The read is 4 residues too short to cover the CDR3 end, so that end is filled in from the germline J gene. The chain couples TRBV17 to TRBJ2-5, with unresolved D. The length of the CDR3 is 15 residues. V was clipped by 0 bases and J by 2 bases, with 9 bases between them. The germline CDR1 and CDR2 sequences are MNHDT and YYDKIL. The sequenced CDR3 bases are TGTGCTAGCAGTAGAGATCCCCTGGTCCAAGAC. Translation: CASSRDPLVQD. The entire CDR3 reads CASSRDPLVQDTQYF.

Only a few counts were recorded for this clone. Here the gene names and germline are mouse. The read terminates 4 residues ahead of where the CDR3 ends, so the germline J gene completes it. The J gene is TRBJ2-3, the V gene TRBV19, with D possibly TRBD1 on 5 matching bases. The germline V and J ends were trimmed by 3 bases and 0 bases, with 11 bases remaining between them. Germline V lookup: CDR1 FNHDT, CDR2 SITEND (reference sequence). This CDR3 has 15 residues. The CDR3 loop is CASSKDKTSAETLYF. The CDR3 bases that were read are TGTGCCAGCAGTAAGGACAAAACTAGTGCAGAA.

Regarding this clone: The gene names given are mouse names. The read finishes 4 residues shy of the CDR3 end, and the germline J gene is used to complete it. J is TRBJ2-2 and V is TRBV5; D ambiguous. Trimming stripped 0 bases from V and 1 base from J, with 6 bases between. This CDR3 comprises 15 residues. Germline CDR1 reads LGHNA; CDR2 reads YNLKQL (reference sequence). The part of the CDR3 DNA that was read is TGTGCCAGCAGCCAAGATCACAAAAACACCGGG. As protein: CASSQDHKNTG. The CDR3, in full, reads CASSQDHKNTGQLYF.